The rows below give T cell receptor beta chains drawn from one sample of a study of T cell responses to AZD1222 COVID-19 vaccine. Repertoires were generated with immunoSEQ multiplex PCR, while TCRdb's copy carries only in-frame clones and drops some. The table has more than 90,000 clones, about 88% seen once; the top ten hold approximately 3.5%. This specimen was peripheral blood, taken 28 days after the second AZD1222 dose. These receptors were taken from an adult who received the AZD1222 COVID-19 vaccine. CDR3s include the opening cysteine and the closing phenylalanine or tryptophan. The D gene is left open where the match is weak. A clone size is listed for some rows: how often the clone was seen (once, few, many), or a class if it is expanded.

J gene | D gene | clone size | V gene | CDR3 DNA | CDR3 protein
TRBJ1-5 | - | - | TRBV30 | TGTGCCTGGAGTGGACAAGTTAATCAGCCCCAGCATTTT | CAWSGQVNQPQHF
TRBJ1-2 | - | - | TRBV2 | TGTGCCAGCAGTGTCCCAAGAGGGCGCATCTATGGCTACACCTTC | CASSVPRGRIYGYTF
TRBJ1-4 | TRBD1 | - | TRBV4-2 | TGTGCCAGCAGCCCACAGGGGGCGGAAAAACTGTTTTTT | CASSPQGAEKLFF
TRBJ2-5 | TRBD2 | - | TRBV19 | TGTGCCAGTAGTATTCCTAGCGGGGGGTTGGGGGAGACCCAGTACTTC | CASSIPSGGLGETQYF
TRBJ2-7 | - | once | TRBV5-6 | TGTGCCAGCAGCTCGGGGACCGCCCGCTACGAGCAGTACTTC | CASSSGTARYEQYF
TRBJ1-1 | TRBD1 | - | TRBV10-3 | TGTGCCATCAGTGAGCCTACCACAGGGGTGAACACTGAAGCTTTCTTT | CAISEPTTGVNTEAFF
TRBJ1-5 | TRBD1 | - | TRBV6-1 | TGTGCCAGCAGTAAAGACAGGGAATCGTGGGGGAATCAGCCCCAGCATTTT | CASSKDRESWGNQPQHF
TRBJ2-3 | - | - | TRBV6-5 | TGTGCCAGCAGGCAGGGTTCCACAGATACGCAGTATTTT | CASRQGSTDTQYF
TRBJ2-1 | - | once | TRBV9 | TGTGCCAGCAGCGGGGGAGCGCAGGGACAAGGATTAGGGCAGTTCTTC | CASSGGAQGQGLGQFF
TRBJ1-2 | TRBD1 | - | TRBV4-1 | TGCGCCAGCAGCCAAGATCAGGGGGCGAACTATGGCTACACCTTC | CASSQDQGANYGYTF
TRBJ1-1 | TRBD1 | - | TRBV7-9 | TGTGCCAGCAGCTTAGGCCTCCTGAGGACAGGGAGCACTGAAGCTTTCTTT | CASSLGLLRTGSTEAFF
TRBJ1-1 | - | - | TRBV11-2 | TGTGCCAGCAGCTCAGAAACGGGCCAGTTTGAAGCTTTCTTT | CASSSETGQFEAFF
TRBJ2-1 | TRBD2 | - | TRBV9 | TGTGCCAGCAGCGTAGAAACTAGCGGGGGGGTTGAGCAGTTCTTC | CASSVETSGGVEQFF
TRBJ2-1 | TRBD1 | - | TRBV19 | TGTGCCAGTAGTATGGGGACAGGGGATTTCGTGCAGTTCTTC | CASSMGTGDFVQFF
TRBJ1-1 | TRBD1 | - | TRBV11-2 | TGTGCCAGCAGCTTAGGGCAGGGGGAAGGAAGCACTGAAGCTTTCTTT | CASSLGQGEGSTEAFF
TRBJ1-6 | - | - | TRBV21-1 | TGTGCCAGCAGCATTATGAGGCCCGGGACAAGGGATGGTTCACCCCTCCACTTT | CASSIMRPGTRDGSPLHF
TRBJ1-5 | TRBD1 | - | TRBV28 | TGTGCCAGCACACCAGGGGGCGAGGGCTATCAGCCCCAGCATTTT | CASTPGGEGYQPQHF
TRBJ2-1 | - | - | TRBV30 | TGTGCCTGGAGTGTAGGCGGGACGACATCCGATGAGCAGTTCTTC | CAWSVGGTTSDEQFF
TRBJ2-7 | TRBD2 | few | TRBV7-3 | TGTGCCAGCGCGCAGGGAGGGCAATACGAGCAGTACTTC | CASAQGGQYEQYF
TRBJ2-7 | TRBD1 | - | TRBV5-5 | TGTGCCAGCAGCCGCGGGACAGGGCCATCCTACGAGCAGTACTTC | CASSRGTGPSYEQYF
TRBJ1-3 | - | - | TRBV27 | TGTGCCAGCAGCCTCCGGTCAGGGGGAAACACCATATATTTT | CASSLRSGGNTIYF
TRBJ2-1 | - | - | TRBV11-2 | TGTGCCAGCAGCTTAGATTTCCCCTACAATGAGCAGTTCTTC | CASSLDFPYNEQFF
TRBJ1-2 | - | - | TRBV29-1 | TGCAGCGTGAGGGCCGCCGGCGGTGGCTACACCTTC | CSVRAAGGGYTF
TRBJ1-2 | - | few | TRBV5-4 | TGTGCCAGCAGCTTGGCGAAAGATGGCTACACCTTC | CASSLAKDGYTF
TRBJ2-1 | - | - | TRBV6-5 | TGTGCCAGCAGTTATCTGGGGCCCAATGAGCAGTTCTTC | CASSYLGPNEQFF
TRBJ1-2 | - | once | TRBV4-3 | TGCGCCAGCAGCCAAGAGCTGTCTCCTAACTATGGCTACACCTTC | CASSQELSPNYGYTF
TRBJ1-1 | - | - | TRBV4-3 | TGCGCCAGCCCTCAGAGGATCACTGAAGCTTTCTTT | CASPQRITEAFF
TRBJ2-7 | TRBD2 | - | TRBV19 | TGTGCCAGTAGTTGGATAGGCACGGGAAGGGAGGGGTCCTACGAGCAGTACTTC | CASSWIGTGREGSYEQYF
TRBJ1-5 | - | - | TRBV5-1 | TGCGCCAGCAGCTTGGCTGGGAATCAGCCCCAGCATTTT | CASSLAGNQPQHF
TRBJ1-5 | - | - | TRBV19 | TGTGCCAGTAGTAGGGCGCCATACCCAAATCAGCCCCAGCATTTT | CASSRAPYPNQPQHF
TRBJ2-3 | - | - | TRBV4-2 | TGTGCCAGCAGCCAAGGGCTTTACACAGATACGCAGTATTTT | CASSQGLYTDTQYF
TRBJ2-3 | TRBD2 | - | TRBV9 | TGTGCCACCGCTAGCGGGTCTCGCACAGATACGCAGTATTTT | CATASGSRTDTQYF
TRBJ1-2 | - | - | TRBV3-1/TRBV3-2 | TGTGCCAGCAGCCAAGTTTCAGAATTCTATGGCTACACCTTC | CASSQVSEFYGYTF
TRBJ2-1 | TRBD2 | - | TRBV29-1 | TGCAGCGTCGAGGGACTAGCGGGGGGGCCGGGTCAGTTCTTC | CSVEGLAGGPGQFF
TRBJ2-7 | - | - | TRBV4-3 | TGCGCCAGCAGCCAAGTCAGGCGCTCCTACGAGCAGTACTTC | CASSQVRRSYEQYF
TRBJ1-6 | TRBD1 | - | TRBV28 | TGTGCCAGCAGCTCCAGGGGGGAGAATTCACCCCTCCACTTT | CASSSRGENSPLHF
TRBJ1-5 | - | - | TRBV19 | TGTGCCAGTAGTATACGCCGAGGGGTTGGGGATCAGCCCCAGCATTTT | CASSIRRGVGDQPQHF
TRBJ2-7 | - | - | TRBV2 | TGTGCCAGCGACAGCGGAATCCCCTACGAGCAGTACTTC | CASDSGIPYEQYF
TRBJ2-5 | - | few | TRBV5-4 | TGTGCCAGCAGCTCCCAGGGACAAGAGACCCAGTACTTC | CASSSQGQETQYF
TRBJ1-5 | - | - | TRBV19 | TGTGCCAGTAGTCCCCTCCGAGTTGGAGGGGACGCTTGGCAGCCCCAGCATTTT | CASSPLRVGGDAWQPQHF
TRBJ2-2 | - | once | TRBV4-3 | TGCGCCAGCAGCCGATGGGGGCGTGACACCGGGGAGCTGTTTTTT | CASSRWGRDTGELFF
TRBJ2-1 | - | - | TRBV9 | TGTGCCAGCAGCGTAGTATCAAGCGTCAACAATGAGCAGTTCTTC | CASSVVSSVNNEQFF
TRBJ2-5 | TRBD2 | - | TRBV4-2 | TGTGCCAGCAGCCAAGGCAATAGCGGGCGTCAAGAGACCCAGTACTTC | CASSQGNSGRQETQYF
TRBJ2-3 | - | - | TRBV18 | TGTGCCAGCTCACCACAGGTTAGCACAGATACGCAGTATTTT | CASSPQVSTDTQYF
TRBJ1-5 | - | - | TRBV28 | TGTGCCAGCAGCTCGACAGAAAGGAGACGGCAGCCCCAGCATTTT | CASSSTERRRQPQHF
TRBJ1-2 | TRBD1 | - | TRBV9 | TGTGCCAGCAGCGTAGACAACAGGGGGTTCTATGGCTACACCTTC | CASSVDNRGFYGYTF
TRBJ2-2 | TRBD2 | - | TRBV7-2 | TGTGCCAGCAGCTTAGATAGCGGGGGATCCACCGGGGAGCTGTTTTTT | CASSLDSGGSTGELFF
TRBJ1-5 | TRBD1 | - | TRBV6-5 | TGTGCCAGCGGACAGGGGGCGGTAGGTAATCAGCCCCAGCATTTT | CASGQGAVGNQPQHF